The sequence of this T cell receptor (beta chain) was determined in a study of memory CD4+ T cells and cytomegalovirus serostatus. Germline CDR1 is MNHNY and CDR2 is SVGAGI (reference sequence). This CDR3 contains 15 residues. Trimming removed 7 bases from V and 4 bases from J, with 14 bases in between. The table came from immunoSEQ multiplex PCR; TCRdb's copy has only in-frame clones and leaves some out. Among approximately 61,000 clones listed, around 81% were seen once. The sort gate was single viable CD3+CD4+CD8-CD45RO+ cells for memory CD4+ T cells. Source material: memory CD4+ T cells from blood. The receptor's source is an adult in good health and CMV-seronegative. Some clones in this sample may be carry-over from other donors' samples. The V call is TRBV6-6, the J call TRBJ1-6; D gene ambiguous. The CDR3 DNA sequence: TGTGCCAGCATCGGCGGAACCGGTTATAATTCACCCCTCCACTTT. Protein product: CASIGGTGYNSPLHF.